Reported below is one TCR beta chain. Additional DNA sequences in this sample encode the identical CDR3. The data belong to a study of blood T cell repertoires in COVID-19. Study details: The United States, Italy and Spain supplied acute and convalescent COVID-19 samples. T cells, B-cell-depleted T cells, or PBMCs provided the cDNA or gDNA that served as material.

Germline-derived CDR1 and CDR2 are LGHNA and YNFKEQ. This CDR3 has 15 amino acids. V gave up 0 bases and J gave up 3 bases; unmatched junction bases: 1. In the source study's methods: Amplified reference gene primers provided the basis for estimating nucleated cell counts. Assay: immunoSEQ multiplex PCR; the TCRdb copy retains only in-frame clones and omits some. V and J calls and clone size come straight from that table; D and trimming were deduced from the DNA. In the table there are approximately 150,000 clones, about four fifths of which are singletons. The TCR sequence derives from a man between 65 and 80 years old who had recovered from COVID-19. The sample comprised peripheral blood. The chain is built from TRBV4-2 and TRBJ2-7; 11 bases line up with TRBD2. This CDR3 reads CASSQETSGSYEQYF. CDR3 bases: TGTGCCAGCAGCCAAGAAACTAGCGGGAGCTACGAGCAGTACTTC.